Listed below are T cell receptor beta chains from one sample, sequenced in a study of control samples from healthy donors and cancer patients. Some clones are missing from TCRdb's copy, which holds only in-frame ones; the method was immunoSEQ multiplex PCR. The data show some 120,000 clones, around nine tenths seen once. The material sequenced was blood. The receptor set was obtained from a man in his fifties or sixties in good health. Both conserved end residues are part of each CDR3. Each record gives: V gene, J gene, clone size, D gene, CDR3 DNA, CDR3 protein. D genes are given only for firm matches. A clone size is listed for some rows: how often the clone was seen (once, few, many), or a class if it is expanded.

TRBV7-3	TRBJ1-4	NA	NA	TGTGCCAGCAGCTCTAGGCCGGGTGAAAAACTGTTTTTT	CASSSRPGEKLFF
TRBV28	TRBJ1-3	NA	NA	TGTGCCAGCAGTTCTCGGTACGTTGGACAGACATCAAAAAGCTCTGGAAACACCATATATTTT	CASSSRYVGQTSKSSGNTIYF
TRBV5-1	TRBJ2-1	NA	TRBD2	TGCGCCAGCAGCCCTCTAGCGGGGGGGCCGGGTGGCAATGAGCAGTTCTTC	CASSPLAGGPGGNEQFF
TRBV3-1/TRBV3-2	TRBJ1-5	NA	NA	TGTGCCAGCAGCCAAGGTCAATACGGCGGATTCAATCAGCCCCAGCATTTT	CASSQGQYGGFNQPQHF
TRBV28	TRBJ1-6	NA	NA	TGTGCCAGCGGAACGGGCACAGTAGATAATTCACCCCTCCACTTT	CASGTGTVDNSPLHF
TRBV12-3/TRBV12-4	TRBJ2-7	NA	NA	TGTGCCAGCAGCCTGATTTACGAGCAGTACTTC	CASSLIYEQYF
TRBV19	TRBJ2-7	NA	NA	TGTGCCAGTAGTAAAGGGGACAACTACGAGCAGTACTTC	CASSKGDNYEQYF
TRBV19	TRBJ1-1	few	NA	TGTGCCAGTAATGACTGGGGCTCGGCCGCTTTCTTT	CASNDWGSAAFF
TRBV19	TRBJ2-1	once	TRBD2	TGTGCCACTAGACCGGGACTAGCGGGGGGGAGTAATGAGCAGTTCTTC	CATRPGLAGGSNEQFF
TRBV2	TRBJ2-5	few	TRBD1	TGTGCCAGCAGTGCATTCGGCCTTACAGGGGCCATCCAAGAGACCCAGTACTTC	CASSAFGLTGAIQETQYF
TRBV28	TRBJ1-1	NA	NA	TGTGCCAGCAGTAAGGGTTGGACTGAAGCTTTCTTT	CASSKGWTEAFF
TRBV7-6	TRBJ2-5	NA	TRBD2	TGTGCCAGCAGCTTAGCGTCCGGGGCTAGCGGACAAGAGACCCAGTACTTC	CASSLASGASGQETQYF
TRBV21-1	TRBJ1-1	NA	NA	TGTGCCAGCAGCAATTGGCGCCGGGACAGGGAATGCGCCCAATGCAACACTGAAGCTTTCTTT	CASSNWRRDRECAQCNTEAFF
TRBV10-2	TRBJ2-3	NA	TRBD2	TGCGCCAGCAGTGGGAGCGGGGGGGCTAGCACAGATACGCAGTATTTT	CASSGSGGASTDTQYF
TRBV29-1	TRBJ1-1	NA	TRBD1	TGCAGCGCCGCCGGCGGACAGGGGGCTGTGACTTTCTTT	CSAAGGQGAVTFF
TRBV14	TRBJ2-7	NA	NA	TGTGCCAGCAGCCAAGCTTCCTGGGGCACTTCCTACGAGCAGTACTTC	CASSQASWGTSYEQYF
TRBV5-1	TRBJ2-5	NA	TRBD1	TGCGCCAGTAATAAAGGGACAGCCTATTCGGAGACCCAGTACTTC	CASNKGTAYSETQYF
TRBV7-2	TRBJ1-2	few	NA	TGTGCCAGCAGCTTAGCCGCGGGGGCCAGAGACGATGGCTACACCTTC	CASSLAAGARDDGYTF
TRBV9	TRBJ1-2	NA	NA	TGTGCCAGCAGCGTAGAACAGACACCCTATGGCTACACCTTC	CASSVEQTPYGYTF
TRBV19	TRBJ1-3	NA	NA	TGTGCCAGTAACGCGGCAGGATTATTCTCTGGAAACACCATATATTTT	CASNAAGLFSGNTIYF
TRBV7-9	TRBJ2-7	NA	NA	TGTGCCAGCAGCTTAGTAGGGTCCGGAGACGAGCAGTACTTC	CASSLVGSGDEQYF
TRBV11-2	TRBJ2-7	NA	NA	TGTGCCAGCAGCTCGACCCGATACGAGCAGTACTTC	CASSSTRYEQYF
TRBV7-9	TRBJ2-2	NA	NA	TGTGCCAGCAGCTTAGTATCGAGCAACACCGGGGAGCTGTTTTTT	CASSLVSSNTGELFF
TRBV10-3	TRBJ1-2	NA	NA	TGTGCCACTAATCCCTTAAGGAAGGACAGTGCTGGTGGCTACACCTTC	CATNPLRKDSAGGYTF
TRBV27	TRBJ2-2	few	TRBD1	TGTGCCAGCAGTCCCCGGGACAGGGACACCGGGGAGCTGTTTTTT	CASSPRDRDTGELFF
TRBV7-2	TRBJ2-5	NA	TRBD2	TGTGCCAGCAGCTTAGTTAACGGGGGGAGAGAGACCCAGTACTTC	CASSLVNGGRETQYF
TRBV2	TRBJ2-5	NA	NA	TGTGCCAGCACTGGGCTAAGCGCCGGCCAAGCCACCCAGTACTTC	CASTGLSAGQATQYF
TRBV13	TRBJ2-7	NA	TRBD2	TGTGCCAGCAGCCCACTAGCGGGGGGCTACGAGCAGTACTTC	CASSPLAGGYEQYF
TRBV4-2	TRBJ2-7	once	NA	TGTGCCAGCAGCCAAGAGTGGACCGGCTACGAGCAGTACTTC	CASSQEWTGYEQYF
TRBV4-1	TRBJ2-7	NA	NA	TGCGCCAGCAGCTGGGGGTCGGACAGAACCACCTACGAGCAGTACTTC	CASSWGSDRTTYEQYF
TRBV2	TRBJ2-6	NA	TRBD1	TGTGCCAGCATTCCGGGACAGGGCATCTCTGGGGCCAACGTCCTGACTTTC	CASIPGQGISGANVLTF
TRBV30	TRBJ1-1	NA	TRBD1	TGTGCCTGGAGGGGCGTAGGACAGGGGCGCACTGAAGCTTTCTTT	CAWRGVGQGRTEAFF
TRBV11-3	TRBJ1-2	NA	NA	TGTGCCAGCAGCTTTTCAGGGTCGAGGGTGCATGGCTACACCTTC	CASSFSGSRVHGYTF
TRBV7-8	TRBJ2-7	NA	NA	TGTGCCAGCAGCTTAGAAGGGGTAGCCTACGAGCAGTACTTC	CASSLEGVAYEQYF
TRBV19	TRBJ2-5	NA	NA	TGTGCCAGTAATGCGGGGGCTCGGGAGACCCAGTACTTC	CASNAGARETQYF
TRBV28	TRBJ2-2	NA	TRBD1	TGTGCCAGCAGTCTACCTACAGGGGGCGCTTATTACGGGGAGCTGTTTTTT	CASSLPTGGAYYGELFF
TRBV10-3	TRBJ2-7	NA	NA	TGTGCCATCAGTGTACAGGGAACCTACGAGCAGTACTTC	CAISVQGTYEQYF
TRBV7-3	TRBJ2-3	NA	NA	TGTGCCAGCAGCCCATACTACGGGGGTGATACGCAGTATTTT	CASSPYYGGDTQYF
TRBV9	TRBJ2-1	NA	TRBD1	TGTGCCAGCAGCGCTCGGGACAGCACCTACAATGAGCAGTTCTTC	CASSARDSTYNEQFF
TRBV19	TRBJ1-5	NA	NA	TGTGCCAGTGATGACTCCTCCAATCAGCCCCAGCATTTT	CASDDSSNQPQHF
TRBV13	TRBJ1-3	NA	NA	TGTGCCAGCAGCTTAGGCCAAGGCAGGACCACGTCTGGAAACACCATATATTTT	CASSLGQGRTTSGNTIYF
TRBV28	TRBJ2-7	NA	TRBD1	TGTGCCAGCACAAAGGGGGTAAACAGGGGTCCGAGAGAGCAGTACTTC	CASTKGVNRGPREQYF
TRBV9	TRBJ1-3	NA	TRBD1	TGTGCCAGCAGCAGACAGGGTTTGTCTGGAAACACCATATATTTT	CASSRQGLSGNTIYF
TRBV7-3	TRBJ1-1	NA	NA	TGTGCCAGCAGCTCCGGACCATCAGAGACCACTGAAGCTTTCTTT	CASSSGPSETTEAFF
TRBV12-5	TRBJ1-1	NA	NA	TGTGCTAGTGGTTTGGCTCCCTCGGGGGCAGAAGCTTTCTTT	CASGLAPSGAEAFF
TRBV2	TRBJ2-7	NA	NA	TGTGCCAGCAGTGTACTAAGGGGTCCCTACGAGCAGTACTTC	CASSVLRGPYEQYF
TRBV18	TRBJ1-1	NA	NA	TGTGCCAGCTCACCGTACTCACAGATTATTGAAGCTTTCTTT	CASSPYSQIIEAFF
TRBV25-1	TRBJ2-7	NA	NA	TGTGCCAGCAGTCCCGGAGTAGGGAACGAGCAGTACTTC	CASSPGVGNEQYF
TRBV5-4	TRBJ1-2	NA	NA	TGTGCCAGCAGCTTCGACTATGGCTACACCTTC	CASSFDYGYTF
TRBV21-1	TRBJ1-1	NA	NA	TGTGCCAGCAGCAAAGTGCGGCAGGATCGGATGTGCACTGAAGCTTTCTTT	CASSKVRQDRMCTEAFF
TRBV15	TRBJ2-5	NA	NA	TGTGCCACCAGCAGAGAAAGTCGAGAGACCCAGTACTTC	CATSRESRETQYF
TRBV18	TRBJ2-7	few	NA	TGTGCCAGCTCACCTCCCGTCTCCTACGAGCAGTACTTC	CASSPPVSYEQYF
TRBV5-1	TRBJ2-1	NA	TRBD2	TGCGCCAGCAGCTTGGGTAGCGGGGTCTACTACAATGAGCAGTTCTTC	CASSLGSGVYYNEQFF
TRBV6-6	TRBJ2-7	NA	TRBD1	TGTGCCAGCAGTTACTCCGGACAGGCCAGCTACGAGCAGTACTTC	CASSYSGQASYEQYF
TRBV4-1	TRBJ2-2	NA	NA	TGCGCCAGCATAAGTGGATCCGGGGAGCTGTTTTTT	CASISGSGELFF
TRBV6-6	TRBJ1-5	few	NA	TGTGCCAGCAGTCCCCTAGGGGGTCAAGGCAATCAGCCCCAGCATTTT	CASSPLGGQGNQPQHF
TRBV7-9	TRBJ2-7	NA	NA	TGTGCCAGCAGCCGCGGGGAATCCGGGTACGAGCAGTACTTC	CASSRGESGYEQYF
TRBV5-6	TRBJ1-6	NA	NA	TGTGCCAGCAGCTTGCAGGGGATCCATTCACCCCTCCACTTT	CASSLQGIHSPLHF
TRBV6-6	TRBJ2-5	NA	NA	TGTGCCAGCAGTTACGGGGCAGTCCAAGAGACCCAGTACTTC	CASSYGAVQETQYF